Each of the 4 T cell receptor beta chains below was sequenced from the same sample in a study of tumor-infiltrating lymphocytes in primary liver carcinoma. The study extracted blood RNA from unsorted whole blood and also extracted germline DNA. Starting from around 510 ng of total RNA, TCR beta cDNA was produced with a primer in the constant region. Modified slightly, ARM-PCR produced TCR beta libraries over three nested multiplex PCR rounds. A C-beta reverse primer and TRBV1-TRBV30 forward primers served in each of the first two PCR rounds, at about 10 cycles apiece. TCRdb recomputed calls from the multiplex PCR reads with MiXCR, one row per CDR3 protein. The profile shows about 310,000 distinct CDR3 sequences, more than 55% of them singletons. Sequenced sample: peripheral blood. These receptors were obtained from a woman younger than 45 with primary liver carcinoma and hepatitis B virus infection.

A word on this clonotype: With a much larger clone just one base away, this may be a read error. The chain recombines TRBV4-3 with TRBJ1-4; D is ambiguous. V lost 2 bases and J lost 3, with 16 bases in between. There are 17 residues in the CDR3. The germline CDR1 and CDR2 sequences are LGHNA and YSLEER. CDR3 nucleotides: TGCGCCAGCAGCCAAAAGGACCTTTTAGGATCTAATGAAAAACTGTTTTTT. The encoded protein is CASSQKDLLGSNEKLFF.

Remarks on this clonotype: This sequence may be a read error, since a much larger clone differs from it by one base. The chain recombines TRBV12-3 or TRBV12-4 with TRBJ2-5, with D unclear. The CDR3 runs 12 residues. The CDR3 DNA reads TGTGTCAGCAGTTTTCCGAGAGAGACCCAGTACTTC. It yields the protein CVSSFPRETQYF.

The J gene is TRBJ2-1, the V gene TRBV28, with D perhaps given as TRBD1 or TRBD2 (5 bases each). V was trimmed by 8 bases and J by 4 bases, leaving 18 bases between them. In germline, CDR1 is MDHEN, CDR2 SYDVKM. The CDR3 has 15 amino acids. In DNA form, the CDR3 reads TGTGCCAGCGGGGGTTTTGACGCCCCGTACAATGAGCAGTTCTTC. Its translation: CASGGFDAPYNEQFF.

Regarding this clonotype: This is likely a read error, given that the CDR3 carries no conserved phenylalanine or tryptophan at its end. V and J are TRBV6-5 and TRBJ2-3, with D possibly matching TRBD1 (6 bases). Per the germline V gene, CDR1 is MNHEY and CDR2 is SVGAGI. The CDR3 runs 14 residues. V gave up 1 base and J gave up 5 bases, with 10 bases separating them. CDR3 DNA: TGTGCCAGCAGTTACTTACAGGGCGAAGATACGCAGTATTCT. Protein product: CASSYLQGEDTQYS.